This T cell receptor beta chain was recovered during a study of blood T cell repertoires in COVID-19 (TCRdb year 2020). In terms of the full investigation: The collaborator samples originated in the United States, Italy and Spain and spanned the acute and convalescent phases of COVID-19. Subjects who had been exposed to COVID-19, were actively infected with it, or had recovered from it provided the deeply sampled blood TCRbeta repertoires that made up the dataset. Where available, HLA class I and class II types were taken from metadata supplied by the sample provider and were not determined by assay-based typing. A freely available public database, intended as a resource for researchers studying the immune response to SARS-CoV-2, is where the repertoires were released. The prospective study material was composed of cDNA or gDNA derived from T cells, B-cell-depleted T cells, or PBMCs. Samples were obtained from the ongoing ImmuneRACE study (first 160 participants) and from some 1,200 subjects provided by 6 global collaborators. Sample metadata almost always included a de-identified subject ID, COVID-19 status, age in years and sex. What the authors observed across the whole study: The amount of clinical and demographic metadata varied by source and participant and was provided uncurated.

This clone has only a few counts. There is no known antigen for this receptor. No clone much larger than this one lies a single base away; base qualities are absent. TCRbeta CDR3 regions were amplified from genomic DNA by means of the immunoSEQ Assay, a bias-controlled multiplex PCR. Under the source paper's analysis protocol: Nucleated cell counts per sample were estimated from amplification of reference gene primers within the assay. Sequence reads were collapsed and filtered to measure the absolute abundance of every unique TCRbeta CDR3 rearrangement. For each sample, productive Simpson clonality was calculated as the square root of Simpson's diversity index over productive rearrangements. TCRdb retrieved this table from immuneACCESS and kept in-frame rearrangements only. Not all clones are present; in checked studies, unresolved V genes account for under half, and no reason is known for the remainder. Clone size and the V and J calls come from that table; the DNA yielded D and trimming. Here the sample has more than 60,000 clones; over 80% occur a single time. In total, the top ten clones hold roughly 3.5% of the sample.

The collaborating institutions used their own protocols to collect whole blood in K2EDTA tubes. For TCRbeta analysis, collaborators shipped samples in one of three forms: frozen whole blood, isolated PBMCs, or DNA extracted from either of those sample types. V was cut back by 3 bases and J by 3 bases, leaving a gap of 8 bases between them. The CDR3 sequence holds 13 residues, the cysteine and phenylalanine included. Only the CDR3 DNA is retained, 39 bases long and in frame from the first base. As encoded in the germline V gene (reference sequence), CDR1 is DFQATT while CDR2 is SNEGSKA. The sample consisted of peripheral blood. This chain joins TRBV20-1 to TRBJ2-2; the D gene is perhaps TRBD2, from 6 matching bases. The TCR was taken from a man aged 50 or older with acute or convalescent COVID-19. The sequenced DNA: TGCAGTGCTAGTGGGACTTACACCGGGGAGCTGTTTTTT. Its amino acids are CSASGTYTGELFF.